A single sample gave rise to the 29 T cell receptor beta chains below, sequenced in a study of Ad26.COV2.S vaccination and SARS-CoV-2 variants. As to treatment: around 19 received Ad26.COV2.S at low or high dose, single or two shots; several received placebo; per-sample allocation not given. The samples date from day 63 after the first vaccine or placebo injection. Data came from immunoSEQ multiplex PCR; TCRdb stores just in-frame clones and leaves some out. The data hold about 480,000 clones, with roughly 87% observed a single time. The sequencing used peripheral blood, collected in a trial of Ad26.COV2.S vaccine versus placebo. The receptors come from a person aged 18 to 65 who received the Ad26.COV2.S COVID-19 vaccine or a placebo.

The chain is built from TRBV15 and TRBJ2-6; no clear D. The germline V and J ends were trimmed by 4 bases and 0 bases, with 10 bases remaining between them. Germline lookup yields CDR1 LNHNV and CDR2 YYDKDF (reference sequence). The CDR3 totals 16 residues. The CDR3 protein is CATSIGRSSGANVLTF. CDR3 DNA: TGTGCCACCAGCATCGGTCGTTCCTCTGGGGCCAACGTCCTGACTTTC.

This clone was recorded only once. The CDR3 here is CASSMTRSSYNSPLHF. CDR3 nucleotide sequence: TGTGCCAGTAGTATGACGAGGAGCTCCTATAATTCACCCCTCCACTTT. The chain has TRBV19 and TRBJ1-6; D is unresolved. CDR1 LNHDA and CDR2 SQIVND come from the germline V gene (reference sequence). CDR3 length: 16 amino acids. V shed 3 bases and J shed 0 bases, with 9 bases lying between them.

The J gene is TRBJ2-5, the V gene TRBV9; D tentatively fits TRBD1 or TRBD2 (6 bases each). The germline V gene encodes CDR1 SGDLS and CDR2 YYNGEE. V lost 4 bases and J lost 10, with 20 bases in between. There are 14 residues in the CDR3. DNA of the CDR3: TGTGCCAGCAGCCCCTCACCTGGAGGGGGGATCCAGTACTTC. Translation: CASSPSPGGGIQYF.

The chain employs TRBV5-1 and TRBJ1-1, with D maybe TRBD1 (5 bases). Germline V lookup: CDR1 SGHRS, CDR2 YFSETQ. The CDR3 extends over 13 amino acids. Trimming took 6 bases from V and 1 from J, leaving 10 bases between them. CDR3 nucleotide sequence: TGCGCCAGCACCGAAACAGGGAACACTGAAGCTTTCTTT. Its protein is CASTETGNTEAFF.

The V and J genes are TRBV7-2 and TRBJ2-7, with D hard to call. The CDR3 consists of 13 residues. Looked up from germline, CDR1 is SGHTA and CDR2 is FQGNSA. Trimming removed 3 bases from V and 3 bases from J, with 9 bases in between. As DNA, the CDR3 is TGTGCCAGCAGCTTCTTACCCCTCTACGAGCAGTACTTC. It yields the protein CASSFLPLYEQYF.

The CDR3 loop is CASQITGSYYNEQFF. Here the CDR3 DNA reads TGTGCCAGCCAGATCACGGGATCCTACTACAATGAGCAGTTCTTC. The chain couples TRBV6-5 to TRBJ2-1; D is possibly TRBD2 (5 bases). V was trimmed by 8 bases and J by 3 bases, leaving 17 bases between them. This CDR3 is 15 amino acids long. Germline CDR1 MNHEY, CDR2 SVGAGI.

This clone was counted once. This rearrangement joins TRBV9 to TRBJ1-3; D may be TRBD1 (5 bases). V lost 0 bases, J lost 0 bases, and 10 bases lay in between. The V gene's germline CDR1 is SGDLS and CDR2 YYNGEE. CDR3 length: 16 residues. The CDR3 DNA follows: TGTGCCAGCAGCGTAGTGGCAGGGTACTCTGGAAACACCATATATTTT. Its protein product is CASSVVAGYSGNTIYF.

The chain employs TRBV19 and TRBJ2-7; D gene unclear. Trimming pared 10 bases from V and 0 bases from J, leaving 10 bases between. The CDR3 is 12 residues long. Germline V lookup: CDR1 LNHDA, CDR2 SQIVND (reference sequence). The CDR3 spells CATGHSSYEQYF. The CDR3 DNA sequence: TGTGCCACTGGGCATAGCTCCTACGAGCAGTACTTC.

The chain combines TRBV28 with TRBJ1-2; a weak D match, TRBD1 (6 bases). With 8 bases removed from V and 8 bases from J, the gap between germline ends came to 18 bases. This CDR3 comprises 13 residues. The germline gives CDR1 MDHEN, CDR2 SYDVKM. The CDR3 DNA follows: TGTGCCAGCCAAAGGGGGGTTGGTGGAGGCTACACCTTC. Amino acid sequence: CASQRGVGGGYTF.

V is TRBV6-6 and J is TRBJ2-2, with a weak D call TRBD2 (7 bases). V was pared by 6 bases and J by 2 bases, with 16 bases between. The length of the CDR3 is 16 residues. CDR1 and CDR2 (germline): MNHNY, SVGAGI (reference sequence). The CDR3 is CASSSASGTNTGELFF. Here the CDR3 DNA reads TGTGCCAGCAGCTCCGCCAGCGGGACAAACACCGGGGAGCTGTTTTTT.

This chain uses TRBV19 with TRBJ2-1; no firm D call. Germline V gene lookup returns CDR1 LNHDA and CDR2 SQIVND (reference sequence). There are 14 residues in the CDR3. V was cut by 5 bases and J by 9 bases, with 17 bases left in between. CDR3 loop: CASSLRALLGEQFF. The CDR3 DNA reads TGTGCCAGTAGTCTCCGGGCCCTACTTGGTGAGCAGTTCTTC.

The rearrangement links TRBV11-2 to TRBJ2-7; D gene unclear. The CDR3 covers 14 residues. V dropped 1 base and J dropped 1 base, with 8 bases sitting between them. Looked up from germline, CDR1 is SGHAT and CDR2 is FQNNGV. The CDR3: CASSLVGFSYEQYF. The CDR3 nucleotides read TGTGCCAGCAGCTTAGTCGGGTTTTCCTACGAGCAGTACTTC.

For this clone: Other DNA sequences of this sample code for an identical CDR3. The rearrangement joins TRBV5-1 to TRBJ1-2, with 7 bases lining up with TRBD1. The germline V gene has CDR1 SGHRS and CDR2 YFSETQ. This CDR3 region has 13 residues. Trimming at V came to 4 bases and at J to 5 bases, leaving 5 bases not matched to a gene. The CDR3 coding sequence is TGCGCCAGCAGCCTAGACAGGGATTATGGCTACACCTTC. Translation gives CASSLDRDYGYTF.

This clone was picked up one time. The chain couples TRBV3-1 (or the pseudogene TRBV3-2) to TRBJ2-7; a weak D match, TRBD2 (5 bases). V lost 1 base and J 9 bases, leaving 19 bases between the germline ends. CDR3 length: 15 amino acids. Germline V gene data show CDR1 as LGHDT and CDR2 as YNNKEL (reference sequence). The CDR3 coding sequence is TGTGCCAGCAGCCAAGTCGGAGGCCATCCGGGGTTGCAGTACTTC. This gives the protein CASSQVGGHPGLQYF.

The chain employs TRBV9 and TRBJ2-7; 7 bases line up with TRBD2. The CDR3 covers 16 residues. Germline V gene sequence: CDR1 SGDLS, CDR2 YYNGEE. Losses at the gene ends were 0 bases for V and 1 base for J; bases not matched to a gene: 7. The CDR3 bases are TGTGCCAGCAGCGTAGGTTCCGCTAGCGGATCCTACGAGCAGTACTTC. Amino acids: CASSVGSASGSYEQYF.

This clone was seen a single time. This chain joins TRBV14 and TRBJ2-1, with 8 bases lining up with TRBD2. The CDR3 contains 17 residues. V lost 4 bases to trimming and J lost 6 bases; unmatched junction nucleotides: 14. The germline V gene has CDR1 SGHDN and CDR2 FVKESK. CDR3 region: CASSPPLGASGSNEQFF. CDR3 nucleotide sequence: TGTGCCAGCAGCCCTCCCCTAGGGGCGAGCGGGAGCAATGAGCAGTTCTTC.

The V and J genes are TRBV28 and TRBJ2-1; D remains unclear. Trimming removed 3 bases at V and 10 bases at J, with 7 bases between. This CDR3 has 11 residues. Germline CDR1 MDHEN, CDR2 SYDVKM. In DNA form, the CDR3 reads TGTGCCAGCAGTTTGGCGCGGGAGCAGTTCTTC. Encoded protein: CASSLAREQFF.

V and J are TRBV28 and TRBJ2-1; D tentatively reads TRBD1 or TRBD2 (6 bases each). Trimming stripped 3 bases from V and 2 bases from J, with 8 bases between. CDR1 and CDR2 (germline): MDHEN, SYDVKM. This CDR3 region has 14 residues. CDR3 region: CASSFGGAYNEQFF. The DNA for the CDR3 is TGTGCCAGCAGTTTCGGGGGCGCCTACAATGAGCAGTTCTTC.

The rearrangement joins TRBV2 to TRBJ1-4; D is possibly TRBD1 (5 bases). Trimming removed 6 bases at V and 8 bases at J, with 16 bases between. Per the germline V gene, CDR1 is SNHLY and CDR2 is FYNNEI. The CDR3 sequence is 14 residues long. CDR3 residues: CASRVGTGGEKLFF. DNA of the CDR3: TGTGCCAGCAGAGTCGGGACGGGAGGGGAAAAACTGTTTTTT.

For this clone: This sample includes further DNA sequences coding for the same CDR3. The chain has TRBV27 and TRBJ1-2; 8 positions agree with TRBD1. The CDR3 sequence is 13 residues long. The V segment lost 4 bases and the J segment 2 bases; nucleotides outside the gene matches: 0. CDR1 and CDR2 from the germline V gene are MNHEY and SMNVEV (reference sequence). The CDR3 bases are TGTGCCAGCAGTTGGACAGGGAACTATGGCTACACCTTC. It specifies CASSWTGNYGYTF.

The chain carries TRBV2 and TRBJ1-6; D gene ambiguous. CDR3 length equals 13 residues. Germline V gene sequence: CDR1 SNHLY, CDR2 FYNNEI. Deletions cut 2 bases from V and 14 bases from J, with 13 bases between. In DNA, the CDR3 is TGTGCCAGCAGTGAATACGACGCGGTGGCCCTCCACTTT. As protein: CASSEYDAVALHF.

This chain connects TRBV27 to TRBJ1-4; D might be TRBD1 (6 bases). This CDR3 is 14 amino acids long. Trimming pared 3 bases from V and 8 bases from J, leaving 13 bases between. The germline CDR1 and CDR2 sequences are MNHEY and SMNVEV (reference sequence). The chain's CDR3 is CASSLQGLGEKLFF. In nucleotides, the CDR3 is TGTGCCAGCAGTTTGCAGGGGTTGGGCGAAAAACTGTTTTTT.

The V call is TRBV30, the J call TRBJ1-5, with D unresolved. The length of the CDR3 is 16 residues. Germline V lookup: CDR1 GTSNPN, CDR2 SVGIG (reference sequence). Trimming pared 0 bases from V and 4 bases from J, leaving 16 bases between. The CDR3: CAWSVLAPLGNQPQHF. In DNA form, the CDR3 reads TGTGCCTGGAGTGTACTGGCACCCCTGGGGAATCAGCCCCAGCATTTT.

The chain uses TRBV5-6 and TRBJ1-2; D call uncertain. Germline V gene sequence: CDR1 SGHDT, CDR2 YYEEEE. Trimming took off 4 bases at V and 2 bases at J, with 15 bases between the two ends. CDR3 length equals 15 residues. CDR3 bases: TGTGCCAGCAGCCCCCCATCAGTCGAAAACTATGGCTACACCTTC. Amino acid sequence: CASSPPSVENYGYTF. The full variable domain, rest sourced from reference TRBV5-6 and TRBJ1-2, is DAGVTQSPTHLIKTRGQQVTLRCSPKSGHDTVSWYQQALGQGPQFIFQYYEEEERQRGNFPDRFSGHQFPNYSSELNVNALLLGDSALYLCASSPPSVENYGYTFGSGTRLTVV.

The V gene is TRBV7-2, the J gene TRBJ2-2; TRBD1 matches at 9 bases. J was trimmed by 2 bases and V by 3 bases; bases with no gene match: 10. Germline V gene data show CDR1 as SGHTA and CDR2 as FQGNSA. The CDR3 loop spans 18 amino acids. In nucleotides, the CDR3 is TGTGCCAGCAGCTTCTTTTTATGGGGACAGGGTAACACCGGGGAGCTGTTTTTT. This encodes CASSFFLWGQGNTGELFF.

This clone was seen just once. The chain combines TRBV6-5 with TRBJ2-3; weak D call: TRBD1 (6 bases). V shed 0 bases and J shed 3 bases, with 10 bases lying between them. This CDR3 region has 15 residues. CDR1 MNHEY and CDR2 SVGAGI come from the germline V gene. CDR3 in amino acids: CASSYSGAGTDTQYF. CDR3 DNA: TGTGCCAGCAGTTACTCGGGGGCAGGGACAGATACGCAGTATTTT.

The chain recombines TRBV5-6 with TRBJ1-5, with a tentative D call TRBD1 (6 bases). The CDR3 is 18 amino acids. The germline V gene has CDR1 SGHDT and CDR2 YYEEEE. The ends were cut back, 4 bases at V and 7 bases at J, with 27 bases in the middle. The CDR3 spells CASSLYRDTFRANQPQHF. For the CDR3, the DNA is TGTGCCAGCAGCCTCTACCGGGACACCTTCAGGGCAAACCAGCCCCAGCATTTT.

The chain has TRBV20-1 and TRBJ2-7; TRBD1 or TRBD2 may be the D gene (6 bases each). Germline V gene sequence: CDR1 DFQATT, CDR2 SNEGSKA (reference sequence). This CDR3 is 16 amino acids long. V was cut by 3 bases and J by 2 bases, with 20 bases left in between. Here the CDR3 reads CSASRPRRGETYEQYF. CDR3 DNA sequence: TGCAGTGCTAGTCGCCCCAGGAGGGGGGAGACCTACGAGCAGTACTTC.

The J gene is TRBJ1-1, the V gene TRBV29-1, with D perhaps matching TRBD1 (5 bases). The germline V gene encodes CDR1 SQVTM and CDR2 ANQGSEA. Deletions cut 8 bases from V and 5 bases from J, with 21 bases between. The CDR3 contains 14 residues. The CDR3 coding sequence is TGCAGCTCCCGGGGAGGGACGGGTTGGACTGAAGCTTTCTTT. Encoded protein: CSSRGGTGWTEAFF.